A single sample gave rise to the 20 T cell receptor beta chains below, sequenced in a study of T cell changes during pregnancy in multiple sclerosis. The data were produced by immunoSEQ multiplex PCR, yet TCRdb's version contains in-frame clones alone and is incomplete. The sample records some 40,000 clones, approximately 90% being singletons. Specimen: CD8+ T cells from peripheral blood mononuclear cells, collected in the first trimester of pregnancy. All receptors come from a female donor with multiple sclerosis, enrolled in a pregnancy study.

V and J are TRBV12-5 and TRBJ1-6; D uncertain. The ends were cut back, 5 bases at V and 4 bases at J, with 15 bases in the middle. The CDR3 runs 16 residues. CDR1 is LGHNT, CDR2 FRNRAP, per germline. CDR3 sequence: CASGRWLGDYNSPLHF. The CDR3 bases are TGTGCTAGTGGTAGGTGGCTCGGGGATTATAATTCACCCCTCCACTTT.

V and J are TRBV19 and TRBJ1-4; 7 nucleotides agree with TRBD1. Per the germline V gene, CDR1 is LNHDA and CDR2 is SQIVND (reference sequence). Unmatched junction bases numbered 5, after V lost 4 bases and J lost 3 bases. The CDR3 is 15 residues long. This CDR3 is CASSNGGQSNEKLFF. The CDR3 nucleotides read TGTGCCAGTAGTAATGGGGGACAGTCTAATGAAAAACTGTTTTTT. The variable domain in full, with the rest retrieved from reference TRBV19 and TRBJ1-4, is DGGITQSPKYLFRKEGQNVTLSCEQNLNHDAMYWYRQDPGQGLRLIYYSQIVNDFQKGDIAEGYSVSREKKESFPLTVTSAQKNPTAFYLCASSNGGQSNEKLFFGSGTQLSVL.

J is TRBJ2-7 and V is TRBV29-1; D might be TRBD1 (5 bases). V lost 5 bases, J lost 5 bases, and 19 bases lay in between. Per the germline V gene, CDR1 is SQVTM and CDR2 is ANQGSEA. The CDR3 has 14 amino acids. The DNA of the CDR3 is TGCAGCGTTTCAAGGGGCGGTCTTCGGGACGAGCAGTACTTC. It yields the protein CSVSRGGLRDEQYF.

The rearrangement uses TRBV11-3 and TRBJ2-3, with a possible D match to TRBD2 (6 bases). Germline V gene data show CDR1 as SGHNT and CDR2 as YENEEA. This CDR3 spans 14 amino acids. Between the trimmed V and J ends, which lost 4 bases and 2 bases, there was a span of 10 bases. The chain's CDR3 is CASSWRGDTDTQYF. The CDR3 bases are TGTGCCAGCAGCTGGCGGGGCGACACAGATACGCAGTATTTT.

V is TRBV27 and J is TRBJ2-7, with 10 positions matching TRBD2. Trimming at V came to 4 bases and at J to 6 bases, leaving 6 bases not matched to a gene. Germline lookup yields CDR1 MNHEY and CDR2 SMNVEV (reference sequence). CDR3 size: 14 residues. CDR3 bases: TGTGCCAGCAGTTACCTAGCGGGGGACTTCGAGCAGTACTTC. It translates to CASSYLAGDFEQYF.

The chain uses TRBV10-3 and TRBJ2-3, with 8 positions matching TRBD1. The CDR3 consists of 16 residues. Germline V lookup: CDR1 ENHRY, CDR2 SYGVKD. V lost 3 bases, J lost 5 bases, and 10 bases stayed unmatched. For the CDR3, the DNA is TGTGCCATCAGTGACCCGAACAGGGGGTTAGGAGATACGCAGTATTTT. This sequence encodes CAISDPNRGLGDTQYF.

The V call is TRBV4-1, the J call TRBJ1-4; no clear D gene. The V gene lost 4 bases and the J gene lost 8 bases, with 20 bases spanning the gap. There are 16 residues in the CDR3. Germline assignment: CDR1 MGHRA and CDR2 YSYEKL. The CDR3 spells CASSPIEDDYREKLFF. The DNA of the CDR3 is TGCGCCAGCAGCCCCATTGAGGATGACTATCGAGAAAAACTGTTTTTT.

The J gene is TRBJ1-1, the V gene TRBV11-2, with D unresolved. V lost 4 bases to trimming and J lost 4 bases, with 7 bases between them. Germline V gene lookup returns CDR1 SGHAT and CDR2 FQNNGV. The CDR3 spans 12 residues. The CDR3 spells CASSSGATEAFF. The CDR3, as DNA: TGTGCCAGCAGCTCGGGAGCCACTGAAGCTTTCTTT.

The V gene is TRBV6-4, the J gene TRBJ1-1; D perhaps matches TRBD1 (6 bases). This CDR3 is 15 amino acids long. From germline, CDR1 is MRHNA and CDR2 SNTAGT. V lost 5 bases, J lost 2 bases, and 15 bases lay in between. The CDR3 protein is CASSPTGDFNTEAFF. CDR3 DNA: TGTGCCAGCAGTCCGACAGGAGATTTTAACACTGAAGCTTTCTTT.

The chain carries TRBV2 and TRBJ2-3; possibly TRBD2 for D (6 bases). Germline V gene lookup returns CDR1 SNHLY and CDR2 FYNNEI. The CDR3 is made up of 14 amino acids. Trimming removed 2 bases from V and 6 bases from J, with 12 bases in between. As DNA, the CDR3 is TGTGCCAGCAGTGAAACGAGGGCGGGGGATACGCAGTATTTT. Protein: CASSETRAGDTQYF.

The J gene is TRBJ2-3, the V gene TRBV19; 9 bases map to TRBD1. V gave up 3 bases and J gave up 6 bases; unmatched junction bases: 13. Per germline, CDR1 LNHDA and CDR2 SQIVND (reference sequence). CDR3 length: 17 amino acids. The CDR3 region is CASSIFYRDREEDTQYF. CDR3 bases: TGTGCCAGTAGTATCTTTTACCGGGACAGGGAAGAGGATACGCAGTATTTT. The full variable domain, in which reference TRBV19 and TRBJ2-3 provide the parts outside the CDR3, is DGGITQSPKYLFRKEGQNVTLSCEQNLNHDAMYWYRQDPGQGLRLIYYSQIVNDFQKGDIAEGYSVSREKKESFPLTVTSAQKNPTAFYLCASSIFYRDREEDTQYFGPGTRLTVL.

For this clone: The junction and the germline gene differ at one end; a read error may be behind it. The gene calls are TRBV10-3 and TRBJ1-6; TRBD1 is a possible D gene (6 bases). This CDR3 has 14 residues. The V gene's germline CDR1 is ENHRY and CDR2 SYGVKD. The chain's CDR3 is CAIGDDRWNSPLHF. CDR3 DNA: TGTGCCATCGGTGACGACAGGTGGAATTCACCCCTCCACTTT.

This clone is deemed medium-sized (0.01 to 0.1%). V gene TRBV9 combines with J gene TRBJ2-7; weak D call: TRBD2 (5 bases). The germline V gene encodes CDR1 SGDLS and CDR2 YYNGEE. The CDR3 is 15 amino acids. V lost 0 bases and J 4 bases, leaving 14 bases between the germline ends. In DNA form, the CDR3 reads TGTGCCAGCAGCGTAGACCAGACTACCCCTTACGAGCAGTACTTC. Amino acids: CASSVDQTTPYEQYF.

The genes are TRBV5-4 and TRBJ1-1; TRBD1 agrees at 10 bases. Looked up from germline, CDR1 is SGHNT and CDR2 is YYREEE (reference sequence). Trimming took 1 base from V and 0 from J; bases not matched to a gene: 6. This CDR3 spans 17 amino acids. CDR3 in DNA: TGTGCCAGCAGCTTGCTGGGACAGGGGCTGTTGAACACTGAAGCTTTCTTT. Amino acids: CASSLLGQGLLNTEAFF.

CDR3 bases: TGTGCCAGCAGCGTAGAAGGGCGGGGCACGGTGGACGAGCAGTACTTC. This sequence encodes CASSVEGRGTVDEQYF. The chain joins TRBV9 to TRBJ2-7; a weak D match, TRBD2 (6 bases). The CDR3 is 16 residues long. Between the trimmed V and J ends, which lost 0 bases and 5 bases, there was a span of 18 bases. Germline-derived CDR1 and CDR2 are SGDLS and YYNGEE. The full variable domain, rest sourced from reference TRBV9 and TRBJ2-7, is DSGVTQTPKHLITATGQRVTLRCSPRSGDLSVYWYQQSLDQGLQFLIQYYNGEERAKGNILERFSAQQFPDLHSELNLSSLELGDSALYFCASSVEGRGTVDEQYFGPGTRLTVT.

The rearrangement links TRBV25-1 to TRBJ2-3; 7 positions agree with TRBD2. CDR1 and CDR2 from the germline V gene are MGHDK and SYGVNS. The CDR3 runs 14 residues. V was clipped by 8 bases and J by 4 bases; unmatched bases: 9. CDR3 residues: CASSLGGSSDTQYF. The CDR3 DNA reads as TGTGCCAGCTCCCTCGGGGGGAGCTCAGATACGCAGTATTTT.

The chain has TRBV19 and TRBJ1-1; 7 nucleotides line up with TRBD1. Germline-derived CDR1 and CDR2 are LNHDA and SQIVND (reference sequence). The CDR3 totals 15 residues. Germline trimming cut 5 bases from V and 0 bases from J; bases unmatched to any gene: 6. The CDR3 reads CASSPGDRLNTEAFF. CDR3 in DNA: TGTGCCAGTAGTCCAGGGGACAGATTGAACACTGAAGCTTTCTTT.

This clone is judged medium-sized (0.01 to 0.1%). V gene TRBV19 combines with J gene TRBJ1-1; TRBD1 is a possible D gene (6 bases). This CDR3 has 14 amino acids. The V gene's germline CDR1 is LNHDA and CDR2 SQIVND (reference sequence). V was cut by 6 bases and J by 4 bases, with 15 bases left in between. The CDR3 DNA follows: TGTGCCAGTAGCCTAGGGGGACCTCGCACTGAAGCTTTCTTT. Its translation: CASSLGGPRTEAFF.

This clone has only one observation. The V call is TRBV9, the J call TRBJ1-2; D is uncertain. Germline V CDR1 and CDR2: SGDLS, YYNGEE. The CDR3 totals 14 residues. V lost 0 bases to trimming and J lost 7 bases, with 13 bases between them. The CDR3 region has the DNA TGTGCCAGCAGCGTAGCTACCGCCGCCCTTGGCTACACCTTC. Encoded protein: CASSVATAALGYTF.

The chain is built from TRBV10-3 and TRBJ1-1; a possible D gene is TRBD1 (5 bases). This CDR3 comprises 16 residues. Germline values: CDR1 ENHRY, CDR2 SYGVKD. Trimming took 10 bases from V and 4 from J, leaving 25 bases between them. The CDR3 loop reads CATKDPGREVGTEAFF. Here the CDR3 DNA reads TGTGCCACTAAAGACCCAGGGCGGGAGGTGGGCACTGAAGCTTTCTTT.